Presented here are 30 T cell receptor beta chains from one specimen sequenced in a study of radiotherapy plus CTLA-4 blockade in lung cancer. Sequencing was performed with immunoSEQ multiplex PCR; in TCRdb, only in-frame clones are kept and a portion is missing. This repertoire shows under 95,000 clones, about 80% found once; its top ten account for about 0.79%. The specimen comprised peripheral blood, sampled from a patient treated with radiotherapy plus ipilimumab. The origin of the receptors is a human donor with non-small cell lung cancer who had stable disease on radiotherapy plus ipilimumab.

As regards this clone: An end of the junction differs from the germline gene, which may be a read error. This sequence joins TRBV10-3 and TRBJ1-2; TRBD1 is a possible D gene (6 bases). This CDR3 comprises 15 residues. Germline V gene data show CDR1 as ENHRY and CDR2 as SYGVKD. The CDR3 DNA reads TGTGCCAGCAGTTACACCACAGGGACTAACTATGGCTACACCTTC. Translated: CASSYTTGTNYGYTF.

Remarks on this clone: One end of the junction varies from germline; a read error may be responsible. The chain employs TRBV5-6 and TRBJ2-7, with 7 bases identical to TRBD1. From germline, CDR1 is SGHDT and CDR2 YYEEEE. The CDR3 has 16 amino acids. CDR3 protein: CASSHRTGWSSYEQCF. The CDR3 nucleotides read TGTGCCAGCAGTCATAGGACAGGTTGGAGCTCCTACGAGCAGTGCTTC.

The CDR3 sequence is CASSIVRQSSNQPQHF. CDR3 coding DNA: TGTGCCAGTAGTATAGTGCGACAGTCAAGCAATCAGCCCCAGCATTTT. The rearrangement uses TRBV19 and TRBJ1-5; D perhaps matches TRBD1 (5 bases). Germline loops: CDR1 LNHDA, CDR2 SQIVND (reference sequence). V gave up 1 base and J gave up 1 base, with 11 bases separating them. CDR3 size: 16 residues.

V and J are TRBV9 and TRBJ2-2, with 7 bases identical to TRBD1. Germline loops: CDR1 SGDLS, CDR2 YYNGEE. V trimming: 2 bases; J trimming: 2 bases; junction bases outside the gene matches: 3. CDR3 size: 15 residues. The CDR3 reads CASSVRDSNTGELFF. The CDR3, as DNA: TGTGCCAGCAGCGTCCGGGACAGTAACACCGGGGAGCTGTTTTTT.

This clone came up once. The V call is TRBV10-1, the J call TRBJ2-7, with D hard to call. The germline V and J ends were trimmed by 2 bases and 5 bases, with 10 bases remaining between them. CDR3 length equals 13 residues. The germline CDR1 and CDR2 sequences are WNHNN and SYGVQD (reference sequence). The chain's CDR3 is CASSENNRNEQYF. DNA for the CDR3: TGCGCCAGCAGTGAGAATAACAGAAACGAGCAGTACTTC.

The chain carries TRBV6-5 and TRBJ2-1; D gene unclear. The CDR3 sequence is 13 residues long. Germline CDR1 and CDR2: MNHEY and SVGAGI. V was trimmed by 6 bases and J by 5 bases, leaving 11 bases between them. The CDR3 DNA follows: TGTGCCAGCAGAGGGTCCGCACACAATGAGCAGTTCTTC. Translating gives CASRGSAHNEQFF.

V gene TRBV19 combines with J gene TRBJ1-5; D is uncertain. The CDR3 sequence is 16 residues long. Germline V gene data show CDR1 as LNHDA and CDR2 as SQIVND (reference sequence). The CDR3 DNA is TGTGCTTCCAGTTGGCGTCCGCGGGTTAGCAATCAGCCCCAGCATTTT. Protein sequence: CASSWRPRVSNQPQHF.

The V call is TRBV6-5, the J call TRBJ2-1; D gene ambiguous. From germline, CDR1 is MNHEY and CDR2 SVGAGI. Trimming cost V 6 bases and J 5 bases, with 17 bases left between them. CDR3 length: 15 amino acids. Written as DNA, the CDR3 is TGTGCCAGCAGATCTCAGGCTTTCCTGAACAATGAGCAGTTCTTC. Its translation: CASRSQAFLNNEQFF.

The chain has TRBV7-2 and TRBJ1-2; a weak D match, TRBD1 (6 bases). Germline CDR1 SGHTA, CDR2 FQGNSA. This CDR3 is 15 amino acids long. Trimming pared 2 bases from V and 4 bases from J, leaving 14 bases between. CDR3 nucleotide sequence: TGTGCCAGCAGCTTAAGTGCAGGGGCCATCTATGGCTACACCTTC. Amino acid sequence: CASSLSAGAIYGYTF.

The chain combines TRBV18 with TRBJ1-1, with TRBD1 as a possible D gene (5 bases). Germline V lookup: CDR1 KGHSH, CDR2 LQKENI. Deletions cut 3 bases from V and 5 bases from J, with 13 bases between. The CDR3 totals 14 residues. The CDR3 sequence: CASSPSGSKTEAFF. CDR3 sequence (DNA): TGTGCCAGCTCACCCTCAGGGTCGAAAACTGAAGCTTTCTTT.

The rearrangement joins TRBV28 to TRBJ1-6; D gene unclear. This CDR3 comprises 14 residues. Between the trimmed V and J ends, which lost 9 bases and 0 bases, there was a span of 9 bases. In germline, CDR1 is MDHEN, CDR2 SYDVKM. The CDR3 loop reads CASTRGSYNSPLHF. The CDR3 coding sequence is TGTGCCAGTACCCGGGGCTCCTATAATTCACCCCTCCACTTT.

The J gene is TRBJ1-4, the V gene TRBV28; the match to TRBD1 covers 8 bases. From germline, CDR1 is MDHEN and CDR2 SYDVKM. The CDR3 totals 14 residues. J gave up 8 bases and V 6 bases, and 8 bases lay outside the gene matches. The CDR3 nucleotides read TGTGCCAGCAGCCCAGGGGGCGAGACAGAAAAACTGTTTTTT. Amino acids: CASSPGGETEKLFF.

The chain carries TRBV6-1 and TRBJ2-2; D is possibly TRBD1 (5 bases). Between the trimmed V and J ends, which lost 7 bases and 0 bases, there was a span of 9 bases. This CDR3 is 14 amino acids long. The germline V gene encodes CDR1 MNHNS and CDR2 SASEGT. CDR3 sequence: CASKRQPNTGELFF. CDR3 nucleotides: TGTGCCAGCAAAAGACAGCCGAACACCGGGGAGCTGTTTTTT.

The chain uses TRBV9 and TRBJ2-3; no clear D gene. CDR1 is SGDLS and CDR2 is YYNGEE in the germline V gene. This CDR3 is 13 amino acids long. Trimming left V 0 bases short and J 2 bases short, with 4 bases between. This chain's CDR3 is CASSVDPTDTQYF. The CDR3 DNA sequence: TGTGCCAGCAGCGTAGACCCCACAGATACGCAGTATTTT.

The rearrangement links TRBV11-2 to TRBJ1-4; D is ambiguous. The CDR3 is made up of 17 amino acids. Trimming shortened V by 5 bases and J by 1 base, and 17 bases separated the two germline ends. CDR1 and CDR2 (germline): SGHAT, FQNNGV. CDR3 in DNA: TGTGCCAGCAGCCACGCGGGAGGGAGGAGAACTAATGAAAAACTGTTTTTT. Protein: CASSHAGGRRTNEKLFF.

This rearrangement joins TRBV27 to TRBJ2-7, with 7 bases lining up with TRBD2. The germline CDR1 and CDR2 sequences are MNHEY and SMNVEV (reference sequence). With V trimmed by 2 bases and J by 0 bases, 4 bases remained unmatched. The CDR3 consists of 15 residues. CDR3 nucleotides: TGTGCCAGCAGTTTAAGATGGGACTACTCCTACGAGCAGTACTTC. Translated: CASSLRWDYSYEQYF.

The rearrangement joins TRBV4-1 to TRBJ2-1, with TRBD2 matching 7 bases. V lost 1 base, J lost 9 bases, and 12 bases stayed unmatched. There are 16 residues in the CDR3. Germline CDR1 and CDR2: MGHRA and YSYEKL. DNA of the CDR3: TGCGCCAGCAGCCAAGGGGCGGGAGCTGGGGGGGGTGAGCAGTTCTTC. It translates to CASSQGAGAGGGEQFF.

The J gene is TRBJ2-1, the V gene TRBV7-3, with 13 bases lining up with TRBD2. The germline CDR1 and CDR2 sequences are SGHTA and FQGTGA. Trimming cost V 4 bases and J 5 bases; bases outside gene matches: 5. This CDR3 region has 16 residues. This CDR3 reads CASSSLTSGRNNEQFF. CDR3 coding DNA: TGTGCCAGCAGCTCCCTGACTAGCGGGAGGAACAATGAGCAGTTCTTC.

This clone was observed once. DNA of the CDR3: TGTGCCAGCAGTTATTCCACTGAAGCTTTCTTT. This translates into CASSYSTEAFF. The V gene is TRBV28, the J gene TRBJ1-1; D ambiguous. The CDR3 loop spans 11 amino acids. The V end was cut by 4 bases, the J end by 4 bases, with 4 bases between. Germline values: CDR1 MDHEN, CDR2 SYDVKM.

The chain joins TRBV6-1 to TRBJ2-5; a weak D match, TRBD2 (6 bases). The CDR3 has 14 amino acids. CDR1 is MNHNS and CDR2 is SASEGT in the germline V gene. V was clipped by 3 bases and J by 2 bases, with 10 bases between them. The DNA for the CDR3 is TGTGCCAGCAGTGATAGCGGCTCTCAAGAGACCCAGTACTTC. Its translation: CASSDSGSQETQYF.

The chain uses TRBV9 and TRBJ2-3, with 8 positions matching TRBD2. CDR3 size: 18 residues. V lost 0 bases to trimming and J lost 0 bases; unmatched junction nucleotides: 9. CDR1 is SGDLS and CDR2 is YYNGEE in the germline V gene. The CDR3 region is CASSVDPSGSTSTDTQYF. The CDR3 bases are TGTGCCAGCAGCGTAGACCCCAGCGGGAGCACTAGCACAGATACGCAGTATTTT.

The chain links TRBV11-3 to TRBJ2-2; unclear D gene. V was cut by 4 bases and J by 5 bases, with 8 bases left in between. The CDR3 consists of 13 residues. In germline, CDR1 is SGHNT, CDR2 YENEEA. The CDR3 sequence is CASSYSRTGELFF. In DNA, the CDR3 is TGTGCCAGCAGCTACTCTAGGACCGGGGAGCTGTTTTTT.

The genes are TRBV11-3 and TRBJ2-7, with D possibly matching TRBD1 (6 bases). Germline values: CDR1 SGHNT, CDR2 YENEEA. With 2 bases removed from V and 2 bases from J, the gap between germline ends came to 10 bases. This CDR3 comprises 14 residues. The CDR3 bases are TGTGCCAGCAGCTTAAGGGGACATACCTACGAGCAGTACTTC. Translated: CASSLRGHTYEQYF.

CDR3 amino acids: CASSYSTGQGQAQYF. CDR3 sequence (DNA): TGTGCCAGCAGTTACTCGACAGGACAGGGTCAGGCCCAGTACTTC. V usage is TRBV6-5 and J usage is TRBJ2-5; the match to TRBD1 covers 8 bases. CDR1 and CDR2 (germline): MNHEY, SVGAGI. The V and J ends lost 0 bases and 9 bases, in that order; junction bases with no gene match: 9. The CDR3 spans 15 residues.

This sequence joins TRBV27 and TRBJ2-5; TRBD2 is a possible D gene (5 bases). V was cut by 7 bases and J by 2 bases, with 23 bases left in between. Germline V gene sequence: CDR1 MNHEY, CDR2 SMNVEV (reference sequence). This CDR3 spans 17 amino acids. The chain's CDR3 is CASKPPREIITQETQYF. The CDR3 bases are TGTGCCAGCAAACCCCCCCGGGAAATCATCACACAAGAGACCCAGTACTTC.

The chain has TRBV6-6 and TRBJ1-1, with TRBD1 identical over 7 bases. The V gene end was trimmed by 7 bases and the J gene end by 0 bases; junction bases not matched to a gene: 5. Germline CDR1 MNHNY, CDR2 SVGAGI (reference sequence). This CDR3 contains 14 residues. Here the CDR3 DNA reads TGTGCCAGCACCAGGGGGGAATTGAACACTGAAGCTTTCTTT. Its translation is CASTRGELNTEAFF.

The rearrangement joins TRBV4-1 to TRBJ2-2; 9 positions agree with TRBD2. With 1 base clipped from V and 1 base from J, the junction kept 7 bases outside the gene matches. CDR1 MGHRA and CDR2 YSYEKL come from the germline V gene. This CDR3 spans 18 amino acids. The CDR3 reads CASSQALSGGRNTGELFF. DNA of the CDR3: TGCGCCAGCAGCCAAGCCCTTAGCGGGGGCCGGAACACCGGGGAGCTGTTTTTT.

This clone was counted only a few times. This chain joins TRBV29-1 and TRBJ1-2; the D gene is possibly TRBD1 (6 bases). Germline CDR1 and CDR2: SQVTM and ANQGSEA. CDR3 length: 12 residues. The V end was cut by 6 bases, the J end by 8 bases, with 16 bases between. CDR3 in DNA: TGCAGCGTCGAACAGGGATCGGGGGGCTACACCTTC. Protein: CSVEQGSGGYTF. The entire variable domain, with the rest obtained from reference TRBV29-1 and TRBJ1-2, is as follows: SAVISQKPSRDICQRGTSLTIQCQVDSQVTMMFWYRQQPGQSLTLIATANQGSEATYESGFVIDKFPISRPNLTFSTLTVSNMSPEDSSIYLCSVEQGSGGYTFGSGTRLTVV.

This clone was seen just once. The V and J genes are TRBV2 and TRBJ2-2; a weak D match, TRBD1 (8 bases). This CDR3 spans 15 amino acids. Germline values: CDR1 SNHLY, CDR2 FYNNEI. V lost 4 bases to trimming and J lost 6 bases, with 15 bases between them. CDR3 amino acids: CASSGLTGGAGELFF. The CDR3 nucleotides are TGTGCCAGCAGTGGACTTACAGGGGGGGCCGGGGAGCTGTTTTTT.

In this sample, this clone turned up a few times. The chain employs TRBV5-8 and TRBJ2-3, with D unclear. Germline values: CDR1 SGHTS, CDR2 YDEGEE. V gave up 4 bases and J gave up 5 bases, with 8 bases separating them. The CDR3 sequence is 12 residues long. The CDR3 sequence: CASSPQEDTQYF. In DNA, the CDR3 is TGTGCCAGCAGCCCCCAAGAAGATACGCAGTATTTT.